The TCR beta chain described here comes from a study of shared clonotypes between healthy human individuals. The CDR3 consists of 12 residues. The germline gives CDR1 PRHDT, CDR2 FYEKMQ (reference sequence). V lost 5 bases and J lost 4, with 8 bases in between. Every subset had its genomic DNA shared out evenly among several immunoSEQ plates. Roughly 300 ng DNA, 30,000 or so T cell genomes, went into unsorted PBMC replicate PCRs. Data came from immunoSEQ multiplex PCR; TCRdb stores just in-frame clones and leaves some out. The sample has 450,000 to 600,000 clones; 79% are singletons. The source is a woman between 40 and 55 years old in good health. Some clones in this sample may be carry-over from other donors' samples. The V and J genes are TRBV13 and TRBJ2-5, with D hard to call. Specimen: PBMCs. CDR3 region: CASSISSETQYF. DNA for the CDR3: TGTGCCAGCAGCATAAGTTCAGAGACCCAGTACTTC.